Shown below are 4 T cell receptor beta chains from a single sample sequenced in a study of vaccination effects on CD4 cells after COVID-19. These receptors' antigens are unknown. Libraries were prepared by immunoSEQ multiplex PCR; TCRdb keeps only in-frame clonotypes and omits some of them. The sample carries approximately 47,000 clones, roughly 76% recorded once. At the end of approximately 10 days of culture, CD4+ T cells were isolated. The input for sequencing was CD4+ T cells from PBMCs cultured without peptide, taken before COVID-19 vaccination. These receptors came from a human donor who had a prior SARS-CoV-2 infection.

The rearrangement links TRBV7-9 to TRBJ1-2; TRBD1 is a possible D gene (6 bases). The CDR3 runs to 16 residues. Germline lookup yields CDR1 SEHNR and CDR2 FQNEAQ (reference sequence). V was shortened by 2 bases and J by 2 bases, with 15 bases between the two germline ends. The CDR3 protein is CASSLSLRGLNYGYTF. CDR3 sequence (DNA): TGTGCCAGCAGCTTATCCTTAAGGGGGTTAAACTATGGCTACACCTTC.

The chain couples TRBV5-1 to TRBJ2-1; no reliable D call. The CDR3 contains 14 residues. Germline V gene lookup returns CDR1 SGHRS and CDR2 YFSETQ. V dropped 0 bases and J dropped 7 bases, with 11 bases sitting between them. This CDR3 is CASSLELILNEQFF. CDR3 DNA sequence: TGCGCCAGCAGCTTGGAGCTAATTTTAAATGAGCAGTTCTTC.

The chain joins TRBV7-2 to TRBJ1-1; D not certain. The V end lost 3 bases, the J end lost 1 base, and 21 bases lay between the germline ends. Germline CDR1 SGHTA, CDR2 FQGNSA. The CDR3 covers 18 residues. For the CDR3, the DNA is TGTGCCAGCAGCTTGATTGCCCTACTCGGAAAGTGGAACACTGAAGCTTTCTTT. It specifies CASSLIALLGKWNTEAFF.

This chain connects TRBV6-5 to TRBJ1-1; the match to TRBD1 covers 7 bases. The length of the CDR3 is 14 residues. The V and J ends lost 4 bases and 5 bases, in that order; junction bases with no gene match: 7. Germline CDR1 reads MNHEY; CDR2 reads SVGAGI. CDR3 nucleotide sequence: TGTGCCAGCAGTTTCTACAGGGGAGGGACTGAAGCTTTCTTT. Protein sequence: CASSFYRGGTEAFF.